This TCR beta chain was recorded in a study of T cells in Graves' hyperthyroidism and ophthalmopathy. The investigators amplified TCR beta CDR3 regions from RNA transcripts. First-round RT-PCR of the TCR CDR3 relied on the HTBI primer set. A single record per CDR3 protein comes from TCRdb applying MiXCR to the multiplex PCR reads. The table lists around 690,000 distinct CDR3 sequences, 17% of them singletons. The table lists this clonotype with a few counts. Each patient was aged 18 to 65 and had newly diagnosed hyperthyroidism of under 2 months' duration. This receptor was obtained from a man aged 50-60 years with Graves' hyperthyroidism. The sample consisted of blood.

The DNA for the CDR3 is TGCGCCAGCAGTGTAGGGGACGCGGCAACTAATGAAAAACTGTTTTTT. This gives the protein CASSVGDAATNEKLFF. This sequence joins TRBV10-2 and TRBJ1-4; a weak D match, TRBD1 (5 bases). Germline CDR1 reads WSHSY; CDR2 reads SAAADI. CDR3 length: 16 amino acids. Trimming left V 4 bases short and J 0 bases short, with 12 bases between.